The clone carrying this T cell receptor (beta chain) was detected a few times. Its antigen remains unidentified. This sample was taken from a study of shared clonotypes between healthy human individuals. Study-level points and caveats: Estimated richness values were generally larger in naive subsets than in memory subsets. The donor pool, a small one, limited the genetic and exposure-history diversity represented.

Each PCR replicate from the sorted subsets contained about 210 ng DNA, which is 25,000 to 30,000 T cell genomes. Using immunoSEQ multiplex PCR, the repertoire was profiled, and TCRdb retains in-frame clones only, with some absent. The table has approximately 2.5 million clones, roughly 93% seen once; the top ten hold about 0.39%. The sample was naive CD4+ T cells from PBMCs. Noted subset: CD45RA+ positively selected. This TCR came from a man between 18 and 35 years old in good health. Some clones in this sample may be carry-over from other donors' samples.

The CDR3 loop reads CAWREYSNQPQHF. CDR3 DNA: TGTGCCTGGAGAGAGTATAGCAATCAGCCCCAGCATTTT. The chain uses TRBV30 and TRBJ1-5; D remains unclear. The germline V gene has CDR1 GTSNPN and CDR2 SVGIG (reference sequence). The CDR3 runs to 13 residues. Trimming took 3 bases from V and 0 from J, leaving 6 bases between them.